The T cell receptor beta chain under discussion was sequenced for a study of glioma-infiltrating T cells after dendritic cell vaccination. Study summary: Treatment, given 2003 to 2012, was autologous tumor lysate-pulsed dendritic cell vaccination.

The method was immunoSEQ multiplex PCR; TCRdb's version includes in-frame clones alone and lacks a portion of them. The sample holds 72,000 or so clones, roughly 84% seen once. Stated time point: after dendritic cell vaccination, including at tumor progression/relapse. No glioblastoma patient carried an isocitrate dehydrogenase mutation. PBMC sampling occurred before vaccination, two weeks after the third dose, and at progression. Deletions cut 4 bases from V and 3 bases from J, with 10 bases between. The CDR3 has 14 amino acids. CDR1 and CDR2 from the germline V gene are MNHEY and SVGAGI. This TCR came from a human donor with glioblastoma. Sequenced here: blood, sampled after dendritic cell vaccination. The chain uses TRBV6-5 and TRBJ1-5; maybe TRBD1 (5 bases). The DNA for the CDR3 is TGTGCCAGCAGTTGGGGGGGAAACAATCAGCCCCAGCATTTT. This translates into CASSWGGNNQPQHF.